This T cell receptor (beta chain) was recorded in a study of Graves' ophthalmopathy and Graves' hyperthyroidism. This CDR3 region has 16 residues. Germline lookup yields CDR1 KGHDR and CDR2 SFDVKD. RNA transcripts served as template for amplifying TCR beta CDR3 sequences. HTBI primers were employed in first-round RT-PCR, then a second-round multiplex PCR followed. TCRdb analysed the multiplex PCR reads with MiXCR anew, one entry per CDR3 protein. The sample has about 740,000 distinct CDR3 sequences, roughly 40% seen once. A remark on this clonotype: Germline is not matched at one junction end, which may reflect a read error.

The sequence was obtained from an adult man with Graves' ophthalmopathy. Material for sequencing was peripheral blood. The V call is TRBV24-1, the J call TRBJ1-6; 9 bases match TRBD1. CDR3 bases: TGTGCCAGCAGTTACCCGGACAGGGGCTTTAATTCACCCCTCCACTTT. It translates to CASSYPDRGFNSPLHF.